Following are 18 T cell receptor beta chains from one sample sequenced in a study of Ad26.COV2.S vaccination and SARS-CoV-2 variants. Documented treatment: some 19 received Ad26.COV2.S at low or high dose, single or two shots; roughly 5 received placebo; per-sample allocation not given. Each sample was drawn 63 days after the first injection (of vaccine or placebo). Repertoires were generated with immunoSEQ multiplex PCR, while TCRdb's copy carries only in-frame clones and drops some. Among some 460,000 clones listed, about 88% were seen once. This specimen was peripheral blood, taken in a trial of Ad26.COV2.S vaccine versus placebo. These receptors were taken from a person between 18 and 65 years old who received the Ad26.COV2.S COVID-19 vaccine or a placebo.

The rearrangement uses TRBV29-1 and TRBJ2-7; possibly TRBD1 for D (5 bases). Germline V gene sequence: CDR1 SQVTM, CDR2 ANQGSEA. This CDR3 comprises 14 residues. The germline V and J ends were trimmed by 0 bases and 3 bases, with 12 bases remaining between them. The CDR3 DNA reads TGCAGCGTTGAAGACCCCAGGGTCGGCTACGAGCAGTACTTC. Encoded protein: CSVEDPRVGYEQYF.

V gene TRBV7-8 combines with J gene TRBJ2-7; D is uncertain. Germline V gene data show CDR1 as SGHVS and CDR2 as FQNEAQ. V lost 3 bases, J lost 2 bases, and 8 bases lay in between. The CDR3 totals 13 residues. The CDR3 bases are TGTGCCAGCAGCTTGGCCACTCCCTACGAGCAGTACTTC. It yields the protein CASSLATPYEQYF.

The rearrangement links TRBV5-6 to TRBJ1-6; D is uncertain. V was cut by 6 bases and J by 3 bases, with 7 bases left in between. Germline CDR1 and CDR2: SGHDT and YYEEEE. The CDR3 spans 13 residues. The CDR3 spells CASTEGYNSPLHF. CDR3 in DNA: TGTGCCAGCACTGAAGGCTATAATTCACCCCTCCACTTT.

The sample holds a few counts of this clone. J is TRBJ1-4 and V is TRBV10-3; a possible D gene is TRBD1 (5 bases). The CDR3 sequence is 13 residues long. Germline loops: CDR1 ENHRY, CDR2 SYGVKD. Trimming removed 10 bases from V and 4 bases from J, with 13 bases in between. CDR3 nucleotide sequence: TGTGCCAGTCGGGACCGACTTAATGAAAAACTGTTTTTT. The encoded protein is CASRDRLNEKLFF.

The chain uses TRBV27 and TRBJ1-4; a possible D gene is TRBD1 (6 bases). Germline CDR1 is MNHEY and CDR2 is SMNVEV (reference sequence). V was cut by 6 bases and J by 8 bases, with 16 bases left in between. The CDR3 runs to 14 residues. CDR3 in amino acids: CASSRRGAGEKLFF. The CDR3 bases are TGTGCCAGCAGCCGCCGGGGGGCAGGGGAAAAACTGTTTTTT.

The chain couples TRBV4-3 to TRBJ1-2; TRBD1 agrees at 9 bases. The ends lost 4 bases at V and 4 bases at J; junction bases unmatched: 7. The CDR3 loop spans 15 amino acids. CDR1 LGHNA and CDR2 YSLEER come from the germline V gene. The CDR3 loop reads CASSLNRGLIYGYTF. Written as DNA, the CDR3 is TGCGCCAGCAGCCTAAACAGGGGGCTGATCTATGGCTACACCTTC.

On this clone itself: Germline is not matched at one junction end, which may reflect a read error. This chain links TRBV18 with TRBJ2-7, with D perhaps matching TRBD2 (5 bases). Germline CDR1 reads KGHSH; CDR2 reads LQKENI. The CDR3 spans 13 residues. Here the CDR3 reads CASSRGFQSFVDF. In nucleotides, the CDR3 is TGTGCCAGCTCACGAGGGTTTCAAAGTTTCGTGGACTTC.

The chain carries TRBV7-8 and TRBJ2-3; D is possibly TRBD1 (5 bases). Germline CDR1 SGHVS, CDR2 FQNEAQ. The CDR3 totals 13 residues. Trimming took off 5 bases at V and 4 bases at J, with 10 bases between the two ends. DNA of the CDR3: TGTGCCAGCAGCCCCCAGGGCCCAGATACGCAGTATTTT. It translates to CASSPQGPDTQYF. Combining the CDR3 with reference TRBV7-8 and TRBJ2-3 gives the whole variable domain GAGVSQSPRYKVAKRGQDVALRCDPISGHVSLFWYQQALGQGPEFLTYFQNEAQLDKSGLPSDRFFAERPEGSVSTLKIQRTQQEDSAVYLCASSPQGPDTQYFGPGTRLTVL.

This clone was seen a few times. The chain recombines TRBV6-2 or TRBV6-3 with TRBJ1-1, with no clear D. V was shortened by 4 bases and J by 4 bases, with 13 bases between the two germline ends. The germline gives CDR1 MNHEY, CDR2 SVGEGT. CDR3 length: 14 residues. The CDR3 reads CASSSGTLGTEAFF. The CDR3, as DNA: TGTGCCAGCAGTTCGGGAACCCTGGGCACTGAAGCTTTCTTT.

The CDR3 sequence: CSVERGLAGNYEQYF. Written as DNA, the CDR3 is TGCAGCGTTGAAAGGGGACTAGCCGGAAACTACGAGCAGTACTTC. The rearrangement uses TRBV29-1 and TRBJ2-7; TRBD2 aligns across 9 bases. The CDR3 has 15 residues. Germline lookup yields CDR1 SQVTM and CDR2 ANQGSEA. With V trimmed by 2 bases and J by 3 bases, 8 bases remained unmatched.

V gene TRBV6-2 or TRBV6-3 combines with J gene TRBJ2-1; 9 bases match TRBD2. CDR3 length: 20 amino acids. The V segment lost 5 bases and the J segment 0 bases; nucleotides outside the gene matches: 17. In germline, CDR1 is MNHEY, CDR2 SVGEGT. The CDR3 sequence is CASSQLVMIAGEDSYNEQFF. In nucleotides, the CDR3 is TGTGCCAGCAGTCAGTTAGTTATGATAGCGGGAGAGGACTCCTACAATGAGCAGTTCTTC.

The rearrangement joins TRBV9 to TRBJ1-3; D is possibly TRBD1 (5 bases). In germline, CDR1 is SGDLS, CDR2 YYNGEE. Trimming removed 1 base at V and 0 bases at J, with 11 bases between. CDR3 length: 16 residues. The CDR3 sequence is CASSVQQVYSGNTIYF. CDR3 DNA sequence: TGTGCCAGCAGCGTACAACAGGTTTACTCTGGAAACACCATATATTTT.

V usage is TRBV7-9 and J usage is TRBJ1-3; 7 positions agree with TRBD1. CDR1 SEHNR and CDR2 FQNEAQ come from the germline V gene (reference sequence). The CDR3 is 15 residues long. V shed 5 bases and J 6 bases; nucleotides not matched to a gene: 10. CDR3 sequence (DNA): TGTGCCAGCAGCCAAGCAGGGGACAGCCTAAACACCATATATTTT. Translating gives CASSQAGDSLNTIYF.

This clone has just one count. The rearrangement joins TRBV2 to TRBJ1-1, with 7 bases aligning to TRBD1. The CDR3 length is 14 residues. Germline V gives CDR1 SNHLY, CDR2 FYNNEI. V gave up 4 bases and J gave up 0 bases; unmatched junction bases: 2. CDR3 protein: CASSGGQMNTEAFF. As DNA, the CDR3 is TGTGCCAGCAGTGGGGGACAGATGAACACTGAAGCTTTCTTT.

The gene calls are TRBV4-1 and TRBJ2-5; 14 bases line up with TRBD2. The J segment lost 5 bases and the V segment lost 0 bases, leaving 11 bases of the junction unmatched. The CDR3 consists of 19 residues. CDR1 is MGHRA, CDR2 YSYEKL, per germline. The CDR3 is CASSQDRTSGRYGSETQYF. The CDR3 DNA is TGCGCCAGCAGCCAAGATAGGACTAGCGGGAGGTATGGATCGGAGACCCAGTACTTC.

This rearrangement joins TRBV30 to TRBJ1-1; D might be TRBD1 (5 bases). V lost 0 bases and J lost 1, with 21 bases in between. The CDR3 totals 18 residues. Germline assignment: CDR1 GTSNPN and CDR2 SVGIG (reference sequence). The CDR3: CAWSVSRSGPGSNTEAFF. CDR3 DNA: TGTGCCTGGAGTGTTTCTCGGTCAGGGCCAGGGTCGAACACTGAAGCTTTCTTT.

The chain has TRBV18 and TRBJ2-2, with 7 positions matching TRBD2. The V segment lost 3 bases and the J segment 7 bases; nucleotides outside the gene matches: 8. Germline CDR1 reads KGHSH; CDR2 reads LQKENI. CDR3 length equals 15 residues. The chain's CDR3 is CASSPISGSNGELFF. CDR3 nucleotide sequence: TGTGCCAGCTCACCCATTAGCGGGTCCAACGGGGAGCTGTTTTTT.

The sample holds one count of this clone. The V call is TRBV6-4, the J call TRBJ2-7, with D possibly TRBD2 on 5 matching bases. Trimming removed 0 bases from V and 6 bases from J, with 12 bases in between. The CDR3 covers 14 residues. From germline, CDR1 is MRHNA and CDR2 SNTAGT. The CDR3 DNA sequence: TGTGCCAGCAGTGACTCGATAGGAGGAGGCGAGCAGTACTTC. It is translated as CASSDSIGGGEQYF.